This is a list of T cell receptor beta chains from one sample in a study of shared clonotypes between healthy human individuals. This table comes from immunoSEQ multiplex PCR, and its TCRdb copy is limited to in-frame clones, with some not included. The sample holds about 980,000 clones, around three quarters seen once. The sequenced material came from memory CD4+ T cells sorted from blood. The origin of the receptors is a man aged 18 to 29 in good health. The CDR3 runs from the conserved cysteine through the conserved F or W. A D gene is named only where the DNA matches it firmly. Part of the rows lack a size; the others show once, few, many or a class for expanded clones.

TRBV14	NA	NA	TRBJ2-7	TGTGCCAGCGGGAGAATCAGCTACGAGCAGTACTTC	CASGRISYEQYF
TRBV30	NA	NA	TRBJ1-4	TGTGCCTGGAGTGCCAGGGCGACTAATGAAAAACTGTTTTTT	CAWSARATNEKLFF
TRBV7-7	NA	NA	TRBJ2-3	TGTGCTAGCAGCTTAGGTAGATTGGATACGCAGTATTTT	CASSLGRLDTQYF
TRBV7-3	NA	few	TRBJ2-7	TGTGCCAGCAGCTTAAGCGGATACGAGCAGTACTTC	CASSLSGYEQYF
TRBV6-5	NA	NA	TRBJ1-5	TGTGCCAGCAGCCCTAGACGGAATAATCAGCCCCAGCATTTT	CASSPRRNNQPQHF
TRBV9	NA	few	TRBJ2-4	TGTGCCAGCAGCGTAGGGGGACACCAGGAAGCCAAAAACATTCAGTACTTC	CASSVGGHQEAKNIQYF
TRBV5-1	TRBD2	once	TRBJ2-5	TGCGCCAGCAGCCAGACTAGCGGGGGGCGTGAGACCCAGTACTTC	CASSQTSGGRETQYF
TRBV7-9	NA	NA	TRBJ2-7	TGTGCCAGCAGCTTAGGGGTCCGGGGCTACGAGCAGTACTTC	CASSLGVRGYEQYF
TRBV28	NA	NA	TRBJ2-2	TGTGCCAGCAGCCCCCAGATTGGGGGGGGCGGAGGGAACACCGGGGAGCTGTTTTTT	CASSPQIGGGGGNTGELFF
TRBV5-6	NA	once	TRBJ1-5	TGTGCCAGCTACCCGGGGTACAAGACCCACAATCAGCCCCAGCATTTT	CASYPGYKTHNQPQHF
TRBV5-8	TRBD1	few	TRBJ1-2	TGTGCCAGCAGCTTCATGACAGGGACTAACTATGGCTACACCTTC	CASSFMTGTNYGYTF
TRBV29-1	TRBD1	NA	TRBJ1-2	TGCAGCGTTGAAGAATTTGGAGGGGGCATCGGCTATGGCTACACCTTC	CSVEEFGGGIGYGYTF
TRBV7-2	NA	NA	TRBJ2-3	TGTGCCAGCAGCTCGGGTCCCGGAGGGCAGTATTTT	CASSSGPGGQYF
TRBV29-1	NA	NA	TRBJ1-1	TGCAGCGTTGTTCTGGGTGGAACTGAAGCTTTCTTT	CSVVLGGTEAFF
TRBV30	TRBD1	once	TRBJ1-2	TGTGCCTGGAGTGTGGGACAGGGGTTCTATGGCTACACCTTC	CAWSVGQGFYGYTF
TRBV12-5	TRBD2	NA	TRBJ2-7	TGTGCTAGTGCGCCTAGCGGGAGCCCAAGCGAGCAGTACTTC	CASAPSGSPSEQYF
TRBV5-6	NA	once	TRBJ1-1	TGTGCCAGCAGCTTGTTAGGGGTCACTGAAGCTTTCTTT	CASSLLGVTEAFF
TRBV30	NA	NA	TRBJ1-2	TGTGCCTGGAGTGTACTAAGGCCAGGGGAGAGTCACACCTTC	CAWSVLRPGESHTF
TRBV7-3	NA	NA	TRBJ1-1	TGTGCCAGCAGTTATAGGGAAAACACTGAAGCTTTCTTT	CASSYRENTEAFF
TRBV7-9	TRBD1	NA	TRBJ1-1	TGTGCCAGCAGGGGAGGGGACAGGGGTACTGAAGCTTTCTTT	CASRGGDRGTEAFF
TRBV6-1	NA	NA	TRBJ2-3	TGTGCCAGCAGTTGGGGGACAGATACGCAGTATTTT	CASSWGTDTQYF
TRBV5-1	NA	NA	TRBJ1-1	TGCGCCAGCAGCTTGGGAACCCAGCCCCTTGAAGCTTTCTTT	CASSLGTQPLEAFF
TRBV7-9	NA	NA	TRBJ2-1	TGTGCCAGCAGCCCGAGGTTGAGGGAAGGCAATGAGCAGTTCTTC	CASSPRLREGNEQFF
TRBV7-9	TRBD2	few	TRBJ2-1	TGTGCCAGCAGCCCGGGGACTAGCGGGAGTCACTTCTTC	CASSPGTSGSHFF
TRBV18	TRBD2	few	TRBJ2-5	TGTGCCAGCTCACCCAGCGGGGGGGCGAAAGAGACCCAGTACTTC	CASSPSGGAKETQYF